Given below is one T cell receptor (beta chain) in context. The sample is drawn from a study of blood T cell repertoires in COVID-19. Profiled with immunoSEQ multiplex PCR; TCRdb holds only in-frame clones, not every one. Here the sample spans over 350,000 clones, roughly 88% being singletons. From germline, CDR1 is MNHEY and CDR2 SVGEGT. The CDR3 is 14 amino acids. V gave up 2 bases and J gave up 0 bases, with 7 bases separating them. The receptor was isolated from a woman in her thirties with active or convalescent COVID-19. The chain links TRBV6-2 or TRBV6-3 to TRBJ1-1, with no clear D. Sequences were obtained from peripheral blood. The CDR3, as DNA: TGTGCCAGCAGTTACGGCTCCATGAACACTGAAGCTTTCTTT. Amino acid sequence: CASSYGSMNTEAFF.